This TCR beta chain appears in the sequencing data of a study of shared clonotypes between healthy human individuals. Deep-level running was used for the assay. On ten immunoSEQ deep assay plates, unsorted PBMC DNA was sequenced. Repertoires were generated with immunoSEQ multiplex PCR, while TCRdb's copy carries only in-frame clones and drops some. The sample has approximately 500,000 clones, almost 80% seen once. This CDR3 contains 14 residues. Germline CDR1 SGHTS, CDR2 YDEGEE. J gave up 8 bases and V 4 bases, and 4 bases lay outside the gene matches. The clonotype originates from a woman aged 40-49 years in good health. Some clones in this sample may be carry-over from other donors' samples. Input material: PBMCs. This chain connects TRBV5-8 to TRBJ1-4, with 11 bases identical to TRBD1. The CDR3 protein is CASSRDRGLEKLFF. The CDR3 nucleotides are TGTGCCAGCAGCCGGGACAGGGGGTTGGAAAAACTGTTTTTT. Filled out from reference TRBV5-8 and TRBJ1-4, the complete variable domain reads EAGVTQSPTHLIKTRGQQATLRCSPISGHTSVYWYQQALGLGLQFLLWYDEGEERNRGNFPPRFSGRQFPNYSSELNVNALELEDSALYLCASSRDRGLEKLFFGSGTQLSVL.